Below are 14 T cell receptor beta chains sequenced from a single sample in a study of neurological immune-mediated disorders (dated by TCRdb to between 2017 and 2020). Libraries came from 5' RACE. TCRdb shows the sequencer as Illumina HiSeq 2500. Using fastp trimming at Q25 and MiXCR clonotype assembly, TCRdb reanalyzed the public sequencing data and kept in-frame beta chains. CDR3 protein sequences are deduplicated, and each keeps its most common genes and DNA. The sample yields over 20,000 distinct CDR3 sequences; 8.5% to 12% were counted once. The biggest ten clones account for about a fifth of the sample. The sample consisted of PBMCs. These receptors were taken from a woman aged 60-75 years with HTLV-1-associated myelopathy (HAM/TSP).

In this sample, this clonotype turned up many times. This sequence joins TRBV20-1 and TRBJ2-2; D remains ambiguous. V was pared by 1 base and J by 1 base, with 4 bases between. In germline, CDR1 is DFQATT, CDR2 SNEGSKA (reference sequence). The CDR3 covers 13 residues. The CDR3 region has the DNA TGCAGTGCTAGAGTGGGGAACACCGGGGAGCTGTTTTTT. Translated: CSARVGNTGELFF.

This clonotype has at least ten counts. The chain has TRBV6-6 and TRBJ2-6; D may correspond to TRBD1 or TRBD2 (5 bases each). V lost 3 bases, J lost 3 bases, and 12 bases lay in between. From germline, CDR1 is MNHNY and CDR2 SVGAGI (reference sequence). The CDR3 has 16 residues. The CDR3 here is CASSYQGRSGANVLTF. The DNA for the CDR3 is TGTGCCAGCAGTTATCAGGGACGGAGTGGGGCCAACGTCCTGACTTTC.

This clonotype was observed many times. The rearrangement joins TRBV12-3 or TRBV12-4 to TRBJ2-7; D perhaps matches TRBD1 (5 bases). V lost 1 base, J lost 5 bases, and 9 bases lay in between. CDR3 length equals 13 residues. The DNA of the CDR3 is TGTGCCAGCAGTTTAGGGTCCAGGGACGAGCAGTACTTC. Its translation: CASSLGSRDEQYF.

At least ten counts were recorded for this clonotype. CDR3 in amino acids: CASSLEGLAVYNEQFF. CDR3 nucleotides: TGTGCCAGCAGCTTGGAGGGACTAGCGGTCTACAATGAGCAGTTCTTC. J is TRBJ2-1 and V is TRBV5-6; 11 bases are a match to TRBD2. V gave up 0 bases and J gave up 3 bases; unmatched junction bases: 2. The CDR3 has 16 residues. The germline CDR1 and CDR2 sequences are SGHDT and YYEEEE.

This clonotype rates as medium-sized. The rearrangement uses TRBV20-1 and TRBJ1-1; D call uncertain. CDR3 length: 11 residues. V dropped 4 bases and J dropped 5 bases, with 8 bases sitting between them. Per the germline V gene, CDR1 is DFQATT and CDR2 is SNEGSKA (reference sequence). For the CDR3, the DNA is TGCAGTGCTATGACAACTACTGAAGCTTTCTTT. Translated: CSAMTTTEAFF.

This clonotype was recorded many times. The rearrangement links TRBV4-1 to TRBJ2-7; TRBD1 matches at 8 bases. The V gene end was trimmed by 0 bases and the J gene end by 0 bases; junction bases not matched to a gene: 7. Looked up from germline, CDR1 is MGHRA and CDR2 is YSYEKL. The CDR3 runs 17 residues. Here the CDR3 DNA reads TGCGCCAGCAGCCAAGACCCGACAGGGGTGAGCTCCTACGAGCAGTACTTC. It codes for CASSQDPTGVSSYEQYF.

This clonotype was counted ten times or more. Written as DNA, the CDR3 is TGTGCCAGCAGCCAAGATACGACTAGCGGGGTCCCCTACAATGAGCAGTTCTTC. Protein product: CASSQDTTSGVPYNEQFF. V usage is TRBV4-2 and J usage is TRBJ2-1; 11 bases align to TRBD2. The CDR3 loop spans 18 amino acids. CDR1 and CDR2 (germline): LGHNA, YNFKEQ. V dropped 0 bases and J dropped 2; count of bases not matched to a gene: 6.

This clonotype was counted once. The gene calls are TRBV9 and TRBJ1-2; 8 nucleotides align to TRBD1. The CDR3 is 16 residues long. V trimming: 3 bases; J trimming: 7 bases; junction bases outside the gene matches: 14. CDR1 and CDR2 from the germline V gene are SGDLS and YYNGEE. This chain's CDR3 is CASSDKTGVRLFGYTF. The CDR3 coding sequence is TGTGCCAGCAGCGATAAGACAGGGGTCCGGCTCTTTGGCTACACCTTC. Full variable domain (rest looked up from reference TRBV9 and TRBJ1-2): DSGVTQTPKHLITATGQRVTLRCSPRSGDLSVYWYQQSLDQGLQFLIQYYNGEERAKGNILERFSAQQFPDLHSELNLSSLELGDSALYFCASSDKTGVRLFGYTFGSGTRLTVV.

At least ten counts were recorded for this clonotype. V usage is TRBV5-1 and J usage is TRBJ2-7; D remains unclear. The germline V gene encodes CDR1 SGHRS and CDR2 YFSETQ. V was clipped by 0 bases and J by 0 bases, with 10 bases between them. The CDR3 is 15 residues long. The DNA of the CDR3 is TGCGCCAGCAGCTTGGGAGTGGGAAGCTCCTACGAGCAGTACTTC. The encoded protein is CASSLGVGSSYEQYF.

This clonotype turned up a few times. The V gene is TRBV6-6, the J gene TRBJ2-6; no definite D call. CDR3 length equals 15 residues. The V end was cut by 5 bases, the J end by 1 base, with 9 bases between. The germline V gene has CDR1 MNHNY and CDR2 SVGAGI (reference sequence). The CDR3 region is CASSEDQSGANVLTF. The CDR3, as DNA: TGTGCCAGCAGTGAGGACCAATCTGGGGCCAACGTCCTGACTTTC.

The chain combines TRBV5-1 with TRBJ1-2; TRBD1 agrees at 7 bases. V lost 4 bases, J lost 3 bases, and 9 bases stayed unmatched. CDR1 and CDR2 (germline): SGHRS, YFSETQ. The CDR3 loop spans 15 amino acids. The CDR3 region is CASSDGTAFDYGYTF. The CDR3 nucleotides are TGCGCCAGCAGCGACGGGACAGCCTTTGACTATGGCTACACCTTC.

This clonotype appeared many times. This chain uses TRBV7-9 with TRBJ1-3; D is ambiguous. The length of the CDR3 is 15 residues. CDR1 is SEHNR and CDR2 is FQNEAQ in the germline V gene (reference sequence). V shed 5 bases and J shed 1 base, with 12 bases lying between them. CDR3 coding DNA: TGTGCCAGCAGCCCTCCCTGGGGATCTGGAAACACCATATATTTT. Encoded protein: CASSPPWGSGNTIYF.

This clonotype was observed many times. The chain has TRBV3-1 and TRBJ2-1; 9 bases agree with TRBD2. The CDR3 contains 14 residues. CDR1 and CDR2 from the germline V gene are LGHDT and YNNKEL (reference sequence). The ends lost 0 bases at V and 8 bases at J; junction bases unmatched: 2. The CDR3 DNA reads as TGTGCCAGCAGCCAAGATCGACTAGCGGATGAGCAGTTCTTC. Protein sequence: CASSQDRLADEQFF.

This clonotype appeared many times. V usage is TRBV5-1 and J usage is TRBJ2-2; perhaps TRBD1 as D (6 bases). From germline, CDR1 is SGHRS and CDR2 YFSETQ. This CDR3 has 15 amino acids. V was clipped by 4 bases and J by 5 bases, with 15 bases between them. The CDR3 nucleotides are TGCGCCAGCAGCCCGGTACGGACAGCTACCGGGGAGCTGTTTTTT. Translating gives CASSPVRTATGELFF.